This T cell receptor (beta chain) was captured by sequencing in a study of T cell clonality in common variable immunodeficiency. Per the germline V gene, CDR1 is DFQATT and CDR2 is SNEGSKA (reference sequence). Between the trimmed V and J ends, which lost 7 bases and 7 bases, there was a span of 17 bases. The CDR3 covers 13 residues. CVID meant reduced serum IgG, IgA and/or IgM plus specific antibody deficiency. Patients and controls were mostly of Caucasian heritage. CVID subjects were neither ill nor on immunomodulatory or immunosuppressive medication at sampling. Study results and caveats: CVID subjects showed higher TCRbeta clonality than healthy controls. In common variable immunodeficiency, TCR beta chains reportedly carried fewer deletions and N-nucleotide insertions.

This clone was detected many times. The antigen remains unidentified. Sequencing ends 3 residues short of the CDR3 end; the germline J gene provides the rest. Repertoires were generated with immunoSEQ multiplex PCR, while TCRdb's copy carries only in-frame clones and drops some. This repertoire holds approximately 30,000 clones, and none appear only once. The source material was peripheral blood mononuclear cells. This chain uses TRBV20-1 with TRBJ2-4, with TRBD2 as a possible D gene (6 bases). This sequence originates from a human donor with common variable immunodeficiency. CDR3 bases read: TGCAGTGTATGGGACTCCTGGGAGAACATT. This codes for CSVWDSWENI. The whole CDR3 region reads CSVWDSWENIQYF.